The text below deals with one T cell receptor (beta chain). At least ten counts were recorded for this clonotype. Its target antigen remains unknown. No qualities accompany the bases; no much larger clone lies one base away. The method was RACE. The sequencing machine was a NextSeq 500. Library preparation attached unique molecular identifiers to individual cDNA molecules for quantitative, reproducible TCR counting. Both TCR alpha and TCR beta chains were sequenced from each blood RNA sample. In the paper's pipeline: The median number of TCRs per sample was some 100,000, ranging from about 23,224 to 690,600. V, J and CDR3 annotation of the TCR reads was performed with the Decombinator software suite. Every sample was subsampled to the same number of TCRs (28,000) for the PS versus PT1 abundance plots. TCRs were defined as expanded if absent before sensitization and observed at least eight times at the 2-week time point. In-frame beta chains were kept once TCRdb had trimmed the public reads at Q25 with fastp and called clones with MiXCR. Rows with a matching CDR3 protein are joined into one entry that keeps the most common DNA and genes. These V and J calls derive from TCRdb rather than the authors' analysis. The sample yields some 350,000 distinct CDR3 sequences; under 8% were counted once. The top ten constitute about 8% of the sample.

The data derive from a study of human T cells and chemical hapten exposure (dated by TCRdb to the early 2020s). The study in broad terms: For sensitization, 2% DPC in acetone was applied to a roughly 2 cm by roughly 2 cm area of upper inner arm skin. Throughout the approximately 22-week study period, patients were also given weekly therapeutic DPC doses on the scalp. Blood for TCR sequencing was provided by twenty-nine alopecia patients at one to four time points (pre-sensitization, 2, 6 and 24 weeks). This study followed changes in the peripheral blood TCR repertoire in vivo during primary and secondary sensitization of alopecia patients to the hapten diphenylcyclopropenone (DPC). Patch testing on the upper back used Finn chambers containing 0.01% DPC, with scoring done after 6 days according to International Contact Dermatitis Research Group standards. Libraries were combined into a pool for sequencing, and differences in TCR yield between samples came mainly from small differences in library volumes within the pool. Alopecia areata with under or over 50% scalp involvement, alopecia totalis and alopecia universalis were represented in the patient cohort, which was mostly female. Patient blood was sampled pre-sensitization (week 0) and at 2, 6 and about 24 weeks after DPC sensitization. Here is what the overall study found, with its caveats: Because every patient had alopecia, a presumed autoimmune disease, the patients' immune response might differ from that of healthy individuals. No change with DPC sensitization was found in the number of TCRs above 1 in 1000 frequency, and no evidence of global repertoire structure alterations was found. Compared with pre-sensitization or healthy control sets, expanded TCRs formed significantly more large CDR3 similarity clusters, which is consistent with antigen-driven responses. Patch test score correlated positively with the number of PT1 expanded TCRs, reaching significance at thresholds 8, 16 and 32 but not at 4. After repeated subsampling, changes were observed in the strength of the expansion versus patch-test correlation and in the threshold at which the correlation became significant.

Explained via the paper, the time point label denotes: patch test 1, 2 weeks after DPC sensitization. The intended sense of this specimen's treatment or condition label: therapeutic diphenylcyclopropenone sensitization with weekly scalp DPC. At each patch-test visit, blood was drawn before the patch test was applied. Eligible patients were aged 18 to 70, diagnosed with alopecia, deemed suitable for DPC therapy, and excluded if pregnant. Total RNA was extracted from unfractionated whole blood collected in Tempus Blood RNA tubes. The clonotype originates from a woman between 18 and 29 years old with alopecia areata. Some clones in this sample may be carry-over from other donors' samples. The sample in question was whole blood, obtained in connection with sensitization to the hapten diphenylcyclopropenone (DPC).

At the DNA level, the sequence is TGTGCCAGCAGTCTCAGCTCGGGAGAGCAGTTCTTC. This is translated as CASSLSSGEQFF. The chain links TRBV12-3 or TRBV12-4 with TRBJ2-1; 5 matching bases give a weak D call of TRBD2. Cut back by 5 bases and 10 bases, the V and J ends lie 12 bases apart. The CDR3 contains 12 residues, cysteine and phenylalanine counted. CDR3 DNA is the only sequence kept; it has 36 bases, read in frame from the first base.